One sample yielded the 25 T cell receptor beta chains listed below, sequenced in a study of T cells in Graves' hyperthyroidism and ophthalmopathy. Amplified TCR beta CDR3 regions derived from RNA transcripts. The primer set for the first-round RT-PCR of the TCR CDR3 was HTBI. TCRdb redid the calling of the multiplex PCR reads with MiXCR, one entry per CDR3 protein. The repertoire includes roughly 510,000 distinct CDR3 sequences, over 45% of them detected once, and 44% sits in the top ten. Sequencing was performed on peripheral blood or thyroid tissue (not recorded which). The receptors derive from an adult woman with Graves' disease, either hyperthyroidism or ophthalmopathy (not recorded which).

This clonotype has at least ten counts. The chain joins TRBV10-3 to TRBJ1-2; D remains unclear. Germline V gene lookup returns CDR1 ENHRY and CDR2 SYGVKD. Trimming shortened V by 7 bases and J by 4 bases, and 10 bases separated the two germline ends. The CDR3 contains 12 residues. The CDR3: CAIIRTFYGYTF. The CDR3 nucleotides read TGTGCCATCATCCGGACCTTCTATGGCTACACCTTC.

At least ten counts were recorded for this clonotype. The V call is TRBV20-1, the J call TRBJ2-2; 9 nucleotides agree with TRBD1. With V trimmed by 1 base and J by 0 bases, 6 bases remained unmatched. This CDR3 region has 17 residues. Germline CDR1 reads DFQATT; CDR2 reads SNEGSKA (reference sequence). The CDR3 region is CSARGDRATTNTGELFF. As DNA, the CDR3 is TGCAGTGCTAGAGGGGACAGGGCAACCACGAACACCGGGGAGCTGTTTTTT.

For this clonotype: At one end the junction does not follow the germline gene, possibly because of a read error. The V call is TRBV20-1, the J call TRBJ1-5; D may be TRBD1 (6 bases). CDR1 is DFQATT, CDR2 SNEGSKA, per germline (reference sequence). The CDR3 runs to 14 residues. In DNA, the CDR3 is TGCAGTGCGCTCACAGGGTTAGGCAATCAGCCCCACCATTTT. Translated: CSALTGLGNQPHHF.

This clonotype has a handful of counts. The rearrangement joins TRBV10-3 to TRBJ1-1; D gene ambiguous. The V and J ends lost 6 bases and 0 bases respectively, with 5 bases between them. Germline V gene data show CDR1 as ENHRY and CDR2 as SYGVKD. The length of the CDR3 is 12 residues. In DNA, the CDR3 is TGTGCCATCAGAACCATGAACACTGAAGCTTTCTTT. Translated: CAIRTMNTEAFF.

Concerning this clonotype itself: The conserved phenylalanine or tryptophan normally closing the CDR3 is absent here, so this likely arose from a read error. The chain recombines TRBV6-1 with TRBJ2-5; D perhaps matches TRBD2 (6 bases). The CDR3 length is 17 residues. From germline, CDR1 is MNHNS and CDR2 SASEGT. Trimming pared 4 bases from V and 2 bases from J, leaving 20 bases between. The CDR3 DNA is TGTGCCAGCAGTGTGGAACGTACCGGGAGATATCAAGAGACCCAGTACGTC. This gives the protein CASSVERTGRYQETQYV.

This chain's CDR3 is CASSLVGIGGSNSPLHF. As DNA, the CDR3 is TGTGCCAGCAGCTTAGTTGGTATAGGGGGATCTAATTCACCCCTCCACTTT. V gene TRBV7-9 combines with J gene TRBJ1-6; D may be TRBD1 (6 bases). The germline V and J ends were trimmed by 1 base and 6 bases, with 16 bases remaining between them. The CDR3 spans 17 residues. Germline-derived CDR1 and CDR2 are SEHNR and FQNEAQ (reference sequence).

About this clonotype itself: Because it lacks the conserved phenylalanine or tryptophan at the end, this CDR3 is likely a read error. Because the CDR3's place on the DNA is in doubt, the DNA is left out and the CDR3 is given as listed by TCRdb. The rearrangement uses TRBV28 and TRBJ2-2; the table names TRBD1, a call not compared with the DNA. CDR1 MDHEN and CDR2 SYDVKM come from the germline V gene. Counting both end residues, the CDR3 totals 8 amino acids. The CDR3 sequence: CASSLRGV.

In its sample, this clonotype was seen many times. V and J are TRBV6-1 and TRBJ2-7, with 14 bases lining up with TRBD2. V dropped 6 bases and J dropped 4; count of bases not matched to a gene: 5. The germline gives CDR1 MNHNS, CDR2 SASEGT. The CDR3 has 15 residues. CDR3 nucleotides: TGTGCCAGCAGCTACGGGACTAGCGGGAGTTACGAGCAGTACTTC. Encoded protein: CASSYGTSGSYEQYF.

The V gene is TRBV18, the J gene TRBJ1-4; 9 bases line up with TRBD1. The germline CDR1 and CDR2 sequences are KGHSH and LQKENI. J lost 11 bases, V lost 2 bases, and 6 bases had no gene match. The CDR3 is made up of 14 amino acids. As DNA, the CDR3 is TGTGCCAGCTCACCATCGGACAGGGGTGCGAAACTGTTTTTT. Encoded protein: CASSPSDRGAKLFF.

DNA of the CDR3: TGCAGCAGCCCCCGGAGAGTTCAAGAGACCCAGTACTTC. It translates to CSSPRRVQETQYF. The chain has TRBV29-1 and TRBJ2-5; D is unresolved. Trimming left V 8 bases short and J 2 bases short, with 15 bases between. Germline assignment: CDR1 SQVTM and CDR2 ANQGSEA. The CDR3 has 13 residues.

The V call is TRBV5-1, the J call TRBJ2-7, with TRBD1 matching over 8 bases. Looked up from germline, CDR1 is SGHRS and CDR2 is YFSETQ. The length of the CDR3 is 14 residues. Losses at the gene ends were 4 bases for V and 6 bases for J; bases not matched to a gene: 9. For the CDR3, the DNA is TGCGCCAGCAGCCCGGCCGGACAGGGAAGCGAGCAGTACTTC. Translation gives CASSPAGQGSEQYF.

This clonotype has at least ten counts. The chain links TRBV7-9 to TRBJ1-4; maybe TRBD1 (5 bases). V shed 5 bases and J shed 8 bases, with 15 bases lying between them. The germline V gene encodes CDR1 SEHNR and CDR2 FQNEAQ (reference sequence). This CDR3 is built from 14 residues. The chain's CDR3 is CASSPRAEGEKLFF. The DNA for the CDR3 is TGTGCCAGCAGCCCCAGGGCCGAAGGAGAAAAACTGTTTTTT.

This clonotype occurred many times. The CDR3 protein is CASSQQGFQETQYF. The CDR3 coding sequence is TGCGCCAGCAGTCAACAGGGTTTCCAAGAGACCCAGTACTTC. The chain is built from TRBV5-1 and TRBJ2-5; tentatively, D is TRBD1 (6 bases). V was cut by 5 bases and J by 1 base, with 12 bases left in between. The germline gives CDR1 SGHRS, CDR2 YFSETQ. This CDR3 is built from 14 residues.

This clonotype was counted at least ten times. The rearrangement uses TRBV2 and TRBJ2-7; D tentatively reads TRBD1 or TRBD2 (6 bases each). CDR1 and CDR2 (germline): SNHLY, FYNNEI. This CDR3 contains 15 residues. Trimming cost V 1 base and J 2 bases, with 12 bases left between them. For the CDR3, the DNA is TGTGCCAGCAGTGAAGAGGGGGGCGGTGCCTACGAGCAGTACTTC. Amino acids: CASSEEGGGAYEQYF.

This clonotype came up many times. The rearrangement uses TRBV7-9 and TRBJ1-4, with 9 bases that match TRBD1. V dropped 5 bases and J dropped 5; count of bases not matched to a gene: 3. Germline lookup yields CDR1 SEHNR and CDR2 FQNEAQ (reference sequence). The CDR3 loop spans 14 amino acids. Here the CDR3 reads CASSRGQGNEKLFF. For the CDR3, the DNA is TGTGCCAGCAGCCGCGGACAGGGGAATGAAAAACTGTTTTTT.

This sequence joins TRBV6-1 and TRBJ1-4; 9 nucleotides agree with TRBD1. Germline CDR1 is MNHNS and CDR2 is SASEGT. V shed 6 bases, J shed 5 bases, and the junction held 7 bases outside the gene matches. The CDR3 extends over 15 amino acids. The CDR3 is CASRGSGQGNEKLFF. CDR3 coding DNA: TGTGCCAGCAGGGGGTCGGGACAGGGCAATGAAAAACTGTTTTTT.

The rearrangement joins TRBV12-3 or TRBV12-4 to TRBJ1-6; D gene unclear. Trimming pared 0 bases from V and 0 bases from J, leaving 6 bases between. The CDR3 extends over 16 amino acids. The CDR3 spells CASSLAFGSYNSPLHF. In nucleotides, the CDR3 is TGTGCCAGCAGTTTAGCGTTTGGCTCCTATAATTCACCCCTCCACTTT.

The CDR3, as DNA: TGTGCCATCAGGGGAGGACAGAGCAATCAGCCCCAGCATTTT. Protein: CAIRGGQSNQPQHF. V and J are TRBV10-3 and TRBJ1-5; perhaps TRBD1 as D (6 bases). V was trimmed by 6 bases and J by 1 base, leaving 10 bases between them. The CDR3 consists of 14 residues. Germline CDR1 and CDR2: ENHRY and SYGVKD.

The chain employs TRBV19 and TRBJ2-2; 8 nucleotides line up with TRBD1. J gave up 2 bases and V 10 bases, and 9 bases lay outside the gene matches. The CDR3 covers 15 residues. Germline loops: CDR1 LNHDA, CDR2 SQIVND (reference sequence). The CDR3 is CATNSGGYNTGELFF. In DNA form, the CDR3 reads TGTGCCACTAACTCAGGGGGCTACAACACCGGGGAGCTGTTTTTT.

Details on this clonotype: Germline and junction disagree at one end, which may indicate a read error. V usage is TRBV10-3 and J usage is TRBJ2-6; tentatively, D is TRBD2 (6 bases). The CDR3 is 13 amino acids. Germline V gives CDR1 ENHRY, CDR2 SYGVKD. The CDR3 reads CAITLDGGETEAF. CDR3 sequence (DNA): TGTGCCATCACCCTGGACGGGGGTGAGACTGAAGCTTTC.

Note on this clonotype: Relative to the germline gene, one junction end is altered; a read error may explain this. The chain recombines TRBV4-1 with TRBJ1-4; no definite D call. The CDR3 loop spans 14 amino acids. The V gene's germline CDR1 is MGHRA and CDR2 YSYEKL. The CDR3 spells CANSQGRRQEKLFF. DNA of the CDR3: TGCGCCAACAGCCAAGGCCGCCGTCAGGAAAAACTGTTTTTT.

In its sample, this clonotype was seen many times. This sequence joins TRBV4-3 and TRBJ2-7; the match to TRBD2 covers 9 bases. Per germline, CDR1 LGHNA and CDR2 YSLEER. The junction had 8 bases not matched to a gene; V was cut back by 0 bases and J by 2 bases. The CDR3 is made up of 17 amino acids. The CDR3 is CASSQDLPLAGPYEQYF. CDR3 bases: TGCGCCAGCAGCCAAGATCTGCCGCTAGCGGGACCCTACGAGCAGTACTTC.

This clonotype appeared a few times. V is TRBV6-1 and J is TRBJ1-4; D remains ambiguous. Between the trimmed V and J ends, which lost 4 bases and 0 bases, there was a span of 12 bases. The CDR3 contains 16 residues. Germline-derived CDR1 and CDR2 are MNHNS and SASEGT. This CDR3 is CASSVGSSSTNEKLFF. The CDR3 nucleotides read TGTGCCAGCAGTGTTGGCAGTTCTTCAACTAATGAAAAACTGTTTTTT.

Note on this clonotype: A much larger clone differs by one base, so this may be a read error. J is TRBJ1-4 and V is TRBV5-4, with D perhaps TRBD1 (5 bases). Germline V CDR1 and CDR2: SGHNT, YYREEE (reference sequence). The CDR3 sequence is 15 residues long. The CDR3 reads CASSLGVATNETLFF. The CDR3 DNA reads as TGTGCCAGCAGCTTAGGGGTAGCAACTAATGAAACACTGTTTTTT.

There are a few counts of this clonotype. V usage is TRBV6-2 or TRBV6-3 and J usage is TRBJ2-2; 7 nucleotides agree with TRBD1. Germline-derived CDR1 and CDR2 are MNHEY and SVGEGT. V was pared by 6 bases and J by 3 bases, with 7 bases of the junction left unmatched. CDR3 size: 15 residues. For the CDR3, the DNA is TGTGCCAGCAGCCCCGGGACAGAAGACACCGGGGAGCTGTTTTTT. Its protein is CASSPGTEDTGELFF.